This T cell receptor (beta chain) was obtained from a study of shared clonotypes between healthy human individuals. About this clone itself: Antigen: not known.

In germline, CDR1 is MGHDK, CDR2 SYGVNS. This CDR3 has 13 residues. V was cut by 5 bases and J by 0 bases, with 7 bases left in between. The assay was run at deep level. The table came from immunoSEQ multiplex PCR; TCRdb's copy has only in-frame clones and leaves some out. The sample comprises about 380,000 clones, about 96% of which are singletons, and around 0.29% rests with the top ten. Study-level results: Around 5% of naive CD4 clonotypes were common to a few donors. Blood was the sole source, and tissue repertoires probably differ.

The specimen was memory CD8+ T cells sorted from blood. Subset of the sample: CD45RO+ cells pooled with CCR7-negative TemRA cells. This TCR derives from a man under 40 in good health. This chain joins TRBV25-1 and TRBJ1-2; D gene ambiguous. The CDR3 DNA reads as TGTGCCAGCAGTATAGATTCTAACTATGGCTACACCTTC. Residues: CASSIDSNYGYTF.